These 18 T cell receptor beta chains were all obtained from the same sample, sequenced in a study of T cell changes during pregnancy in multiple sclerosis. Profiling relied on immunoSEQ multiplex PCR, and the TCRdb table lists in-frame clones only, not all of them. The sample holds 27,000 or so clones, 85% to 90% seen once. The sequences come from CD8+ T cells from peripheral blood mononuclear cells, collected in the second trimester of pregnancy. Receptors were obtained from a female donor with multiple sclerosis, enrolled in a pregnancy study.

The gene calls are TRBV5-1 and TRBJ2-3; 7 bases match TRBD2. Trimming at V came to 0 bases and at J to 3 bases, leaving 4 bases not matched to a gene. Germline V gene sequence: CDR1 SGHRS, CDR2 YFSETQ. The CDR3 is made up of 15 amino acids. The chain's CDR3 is CASSLGWRGTDTQYF. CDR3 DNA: TGCGCCAGCAGCTTGGGGTGGCGGGGGACAGATACGCAGTATTTT.

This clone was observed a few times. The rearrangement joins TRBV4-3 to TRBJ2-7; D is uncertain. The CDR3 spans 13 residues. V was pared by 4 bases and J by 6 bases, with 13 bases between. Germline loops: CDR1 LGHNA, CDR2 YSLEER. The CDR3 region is CASSRDERSEQYF. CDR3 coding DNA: TGCGCCAGCAGCCGCGACGAGAGGTCCGAGCAGTACTTC.

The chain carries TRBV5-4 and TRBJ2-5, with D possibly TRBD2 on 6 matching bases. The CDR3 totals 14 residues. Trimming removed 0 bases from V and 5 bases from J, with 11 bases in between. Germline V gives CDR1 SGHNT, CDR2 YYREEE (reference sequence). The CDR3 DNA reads TGTGCCAGCAGCTTGGGGGAGGTCTGGGAGACCCAGTACTTC. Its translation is CASSLGEVWETQYF.

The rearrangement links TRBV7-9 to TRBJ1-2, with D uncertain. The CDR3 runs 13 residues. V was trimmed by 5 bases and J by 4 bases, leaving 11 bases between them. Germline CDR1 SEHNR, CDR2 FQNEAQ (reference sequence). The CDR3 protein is CASSPGHLYGYTF. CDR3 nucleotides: TGTGCCAGCAGCCCGGGTCACCTCTATGGCTACACCTTC.

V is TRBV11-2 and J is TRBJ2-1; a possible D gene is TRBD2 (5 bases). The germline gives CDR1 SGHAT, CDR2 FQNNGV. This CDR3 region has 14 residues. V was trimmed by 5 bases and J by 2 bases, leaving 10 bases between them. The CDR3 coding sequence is TGTGCCAGCAGCCCCGCCGGGACCTACAATGAGCAGTTCTTC. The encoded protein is CASSPAGTYNEQFF.

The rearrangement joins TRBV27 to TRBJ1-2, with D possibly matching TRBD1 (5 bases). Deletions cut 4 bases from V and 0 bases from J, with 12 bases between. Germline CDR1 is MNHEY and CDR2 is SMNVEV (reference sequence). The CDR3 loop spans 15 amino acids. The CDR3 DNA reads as TGTGCCAGCAGTTCCTTTGGGGCGTCTAACTATGGCTACACCTTC. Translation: CASSSFGASNYGYTF.

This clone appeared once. In DNA, the CDR3 is TGTGCCAGCAGTTTCTCCCCCACAGATACGCAGTATTTT. Amino acid sequence: CASSFSPTDTQYF. V and J are TRBV28 and TRBJ2-3; D is uncertain. Germline CDR1 and CDR2: MDHEN and SYDVKM. Trimming took 3 bases from V and 2 from J, leaving 6 bases between them. This CDR3 contains 13 residues. Full variable domain (outside the CDR3, taken from reference TRBV28 and TRBJ2-3): DVKVTQSSRYLVKRTGEKVFLECVQDMDHENMFWYRQDPGLGLRLIYFSYDVKMKEKGDIPEGYSVSREKKERFSLILESASTNQTSMYLCASSFSPTDTQYFGPGTRLTVL.

CDR3 sequence: CASSLGRVSYEQYF. DNA for the CDR3: TGTGCCAGCAGCTTAGGGAGAGTCTCCTACGAGCAGTACTTC. V is TRBV7-8 and J is TRBJ2-7; no firm D call. Deletions cut 1 base from V and 0 bases from J, with 7 bases between. The CDR3 covers 14 residues. CDR1 is SGHVS and CDR2 is FQNEAQ in the germline V gene.

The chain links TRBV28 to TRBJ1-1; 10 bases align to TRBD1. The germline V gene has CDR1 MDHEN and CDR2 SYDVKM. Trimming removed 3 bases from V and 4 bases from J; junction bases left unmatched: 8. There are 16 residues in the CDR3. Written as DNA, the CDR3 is TGTGCCAGCAGTTTTCCCAGTCGGACAGGGGGCACTGAAGCTTTCTTT. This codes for CASSFPSRTGGTEAFF.

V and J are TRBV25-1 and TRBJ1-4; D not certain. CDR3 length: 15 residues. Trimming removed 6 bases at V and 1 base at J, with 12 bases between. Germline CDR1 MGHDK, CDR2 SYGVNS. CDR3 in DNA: TGTGCCAGCAGCGATTATCGGGGAACTAATGAAAAACTGTTTTTT. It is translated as CASSDYRGTNEKLFF.

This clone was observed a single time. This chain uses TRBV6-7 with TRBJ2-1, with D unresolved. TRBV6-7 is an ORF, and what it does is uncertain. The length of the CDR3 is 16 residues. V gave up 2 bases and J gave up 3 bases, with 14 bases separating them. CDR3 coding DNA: TGTGCCAGCAGTTACGGGCCAAGCCGAGTCTACAATGAGCAGTTCTTC. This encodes CASSYGPSRVYNEQFF.

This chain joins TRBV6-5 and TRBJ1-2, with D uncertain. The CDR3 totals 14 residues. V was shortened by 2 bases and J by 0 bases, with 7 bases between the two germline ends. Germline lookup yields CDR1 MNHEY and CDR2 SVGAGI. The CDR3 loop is CASSYRDTNYGYTF. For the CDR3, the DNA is TGTGCCAGCAGTTACCGAGATACTAACTATGGCTACACCTTC.

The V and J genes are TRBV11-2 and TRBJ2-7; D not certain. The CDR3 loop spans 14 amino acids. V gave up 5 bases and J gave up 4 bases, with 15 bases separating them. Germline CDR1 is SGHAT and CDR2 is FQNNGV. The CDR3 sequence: CASSPGPLPYEQYF. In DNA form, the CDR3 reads TGTGCCAGCAGCCCCGGTCCACTCCCTTACGAGCAGTACTTC.

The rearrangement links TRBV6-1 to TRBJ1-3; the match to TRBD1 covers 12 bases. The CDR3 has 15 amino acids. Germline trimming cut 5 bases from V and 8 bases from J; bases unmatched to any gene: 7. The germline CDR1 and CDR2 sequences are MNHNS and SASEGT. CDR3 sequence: CASSTRDRGPHTIYF. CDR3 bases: TGTGCCAGCAGTACCCGGGACAGGGGGCCCCACACCATATATTTT.

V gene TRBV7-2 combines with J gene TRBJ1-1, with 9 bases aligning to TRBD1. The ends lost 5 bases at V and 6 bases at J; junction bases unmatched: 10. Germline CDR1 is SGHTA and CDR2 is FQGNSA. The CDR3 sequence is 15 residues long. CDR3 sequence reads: CASSPGQGRLPEAFF. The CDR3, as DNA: TGTGCCAGCAGCCCGGGACAGGGCCGGTTACCTGAAGCTTTCTTT.

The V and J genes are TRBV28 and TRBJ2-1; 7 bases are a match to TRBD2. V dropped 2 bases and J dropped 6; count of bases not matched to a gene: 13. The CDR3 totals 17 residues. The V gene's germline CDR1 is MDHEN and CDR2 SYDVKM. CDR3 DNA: TGTGCCAGCAGTTTAGGAAGGTGGGGGGGGGTCAGCAATGAGCAGTTCTTC. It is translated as CASSLGRWGGVSNEQFF.

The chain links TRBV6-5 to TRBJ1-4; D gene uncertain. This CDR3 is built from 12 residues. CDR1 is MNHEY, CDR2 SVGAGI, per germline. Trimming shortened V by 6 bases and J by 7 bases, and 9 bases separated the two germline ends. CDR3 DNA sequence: TGTGCCAGCAGACAGAACAGTGAAAAACTGTTTTTT. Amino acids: CASRQNSEKLFF.

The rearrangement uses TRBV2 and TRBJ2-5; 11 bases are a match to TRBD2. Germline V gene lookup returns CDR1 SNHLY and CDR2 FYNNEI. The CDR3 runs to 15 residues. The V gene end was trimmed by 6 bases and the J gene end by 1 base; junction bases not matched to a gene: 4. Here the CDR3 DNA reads TGTGCCAGCAGGAGACTAGCGGGGAGCCAAGAGACCCAGTACTTC. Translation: CASRRLAGSQETQYF. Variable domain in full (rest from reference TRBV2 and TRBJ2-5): EPEVTQTPSHQVTQMGQEVILRCVPISNHLYFYWYRQILGQKVEFLVSFYNNEISEKSEIFDDQFSVERPDGSNFTLKIRSTKLEDSAMYFCASRRLAGSQETQYFGPGTRLLVL.